What follows are 10 T cell receptor beta chains derived from one specimen sequenced in a study of human T cells and chemical hapten exposure. Noted time point: patch test 3, about 24 weeks after DPC sensitization. This sample's treatment: therapeutic diphenylcyclopropenone sensitization with weekly scalp DPC. Each CDR3 protein is one row after TCRdb ran MiXCR on the RACE reads. The table includes under 200,000 distinct CDR3 sequences, 28% detected once. The sequencing here drew on whole blood, taken in connection with sensitization to the hapten diphenylcyclopropenone (DPC). The receptor source for this set is a woman aged 18-29 years with alopecia areata. Some clones in this sample may be carry-over from other donors' samples.

The rearrangement joins TRBV3-1 to TRBJ1-2; D not certain. Germline V gene sequence: CDR1 LGHDT, CDR2 YNNKEL (reference sequence). The CDR3 extends over 13 amino acids. Between the trimmed V and J ends, which lost 1 base and 7 bases, there was a span of 10 bases. In DNA form, the CDR3 reads TGTGCCAGCAGCCAAGTCGGAGGGAGTGGCTACACCTTC. It specifies CASSQVGGSGYTF.

The chain has TRBV4-2 and TRBJ2-3; weak D call: TRBD2 (6 bases). This CDR3 has 15 amino acids. V was trimmed by 1 base and J by 2 bases, leaving 10 bases between them. Germline V gene sequence: CDR1 LGHNA, CDR2 YNFKEQ. The CDR3 here is CASSQAAGYTDTQYF. CDR3 DNA sequence: TGTGCCAGCAGCCAAGCCGCGGGGTACACAGATACGCAGTATTTT.

This chain links TRBV2 with TRBJ2-7; D might be TRBD1 or TRBD2, each matching 6 bases. The CDR3 sequence is 12 residues long. Deletions cut 11 bases from V and 4 bases from J, with 15 bases between. Looked up from germline, CDR1 is SNHLY and CDR2 is FYNNEI. The CDR3 spells CAASGAGYEQYF. CDR3 in DNA: TGTGCCGCCTCGGGGGCCGGTTACGAGCAGTACTTC.

The chain recombines TRBV28 with TRBJ2-7; D possibly corresponds to TRBD2 (7 bases). The CDR3 length is 15 residues. V shed 3 bases and J shed 7 bases, with 19 bases lying between them. Germline CDR1 and CDR2: MDHEN and SYDVKM. CDR3 residues: CASSFPGRGAREQYF. CDR3 bases: TGTGCCAGCAGTTTCCCCGGACGGGGGGCGAGGGAGCAGTACTTC.

Only a few counts were recorded for this clonotype. The chain combines TRBV20-1 with TRBJ2-1; D remains unclear. The V and J ends lost 8 bases and 3 bases respectively, with 14 bases between them. Looked up from germline, CDR1 is DFQATT and CDR2 is SNEGSKA (reference sequence). CDR3 length: 13 amino acids. CDR3 nucleotide sequence: TGCAGTACATCCTTGGGGAACTACAATGAGCAGTTCTTC. Protein: CSTSLGNYNEQFF.

The chain carries TRBV5-6 and TRBJ2-7, with D hard to call. Germline assignment: CDR1 SGHDT and CDR2 YYEEEE. The CDR3 spans 12 residues. V lost 4 bases to trimming and J lost 5 bases, with 10 bases between them. Written as DNA, the CDR3 is TGTGCCAGCAGCATCTCTAGGGACGAGCAGTACTTC. This codes for CASSISRDEQYF.

As concerns this clonotype: One end of the junction fails to match germline, which may point to a read error. The chain is built from TRBV15 and TRBJ2-3; no clear D. The CDR3 runs 11 residues. CDR1 and CDR2 (germline): LNHNV, YYDKDF (reference sequence). CDR3 residues: CATSSQDTQYF. DNA of the CDR3: TGTGCCACGAGCAGCCAAGATACGCAGTATTTT.

This clonotype was counted between two and nine times. Since the CDR3 does not end with the conserved phenylalanine or tryptophan, this likely comes from a read error. Because the CDR3's place on the DNA is in doubt, the DNA is left out and the CDR3 is given as listed by TCRdb. The V call is TRBV10-3, the J call TRBJ1-2; TRBD1, the table's D call, was not compared with the DNA. The CDR3 length equals 8 residues, ends included. Germline V gene sequence: CDR1 ENHRY, CDR2 SYGVKD. CDR3 loop: CAISGQAE.

The rearrangement joins TRBV30 to TRBJ1-1; 9 positions agree with TRBD1. This CDR3 has 15 residues. Germline CDR1 is GTSNPN and CDR2 is SVGIG (reference sequence). V lost 8 bases and J lost 0; bases outside the gene matches: 10. The CDR3 loop reads CAGSGTGRMNTEAFF. CDR3 bases: TGTGCCGGATCCGGGACAGGGAGGATGAACACTGAAGCTTTCTTT.

The genes are TRBV25-1 and TRBJ2-1, with no clear D. This CDR3 contains 15 residues. Trimming shortened V by 4 bases and J by 1 base, and 11 bases separated the two germline ends. CDR1 and CDR2 (germline): MGHDK, SYGVNS. Written as DNA, the CDR3 is TGTGCCAGCAGTGCCGCCACGGTATCCTACAATGAGCAGTTCTTC. Protein product: CASSAATVSYNEQFF.